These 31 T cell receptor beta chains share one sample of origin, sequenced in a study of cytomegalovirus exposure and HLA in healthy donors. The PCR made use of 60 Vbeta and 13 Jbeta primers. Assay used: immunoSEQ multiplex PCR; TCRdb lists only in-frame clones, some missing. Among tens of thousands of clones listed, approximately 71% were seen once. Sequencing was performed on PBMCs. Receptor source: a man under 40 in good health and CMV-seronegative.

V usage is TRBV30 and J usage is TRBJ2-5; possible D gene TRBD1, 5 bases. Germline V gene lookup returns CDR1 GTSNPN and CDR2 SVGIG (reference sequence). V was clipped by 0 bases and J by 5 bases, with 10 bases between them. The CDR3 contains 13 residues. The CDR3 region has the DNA TGTGCCTGGAGTGTCAGGGTCCGGGAGACCCAGTACTTC. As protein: CAWSVRVRETQYF.

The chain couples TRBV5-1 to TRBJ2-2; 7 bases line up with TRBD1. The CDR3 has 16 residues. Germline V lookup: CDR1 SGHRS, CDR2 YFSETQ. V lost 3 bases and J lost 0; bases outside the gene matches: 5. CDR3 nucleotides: TGCGCCAGCAGCTGGAAGGGACAGCCGAACACCGGGGAGCTGTTTTTT. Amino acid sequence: CASSWKGQPNTGELFF.

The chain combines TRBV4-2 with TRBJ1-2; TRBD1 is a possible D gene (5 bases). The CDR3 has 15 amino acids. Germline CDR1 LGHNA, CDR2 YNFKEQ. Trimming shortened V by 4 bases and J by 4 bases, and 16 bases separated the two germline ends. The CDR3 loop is CASSPDRRGVYGYTF. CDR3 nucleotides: TGTGCCAGCAGCCCCGACCGGCGGGGGGTCTATGGCTACACCTTC.

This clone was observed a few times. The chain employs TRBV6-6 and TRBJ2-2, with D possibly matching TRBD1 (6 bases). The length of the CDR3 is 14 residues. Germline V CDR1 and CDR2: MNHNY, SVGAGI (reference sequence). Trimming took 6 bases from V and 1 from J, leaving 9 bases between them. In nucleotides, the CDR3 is TGTGCCAGCAGGAAGGGACAGAACACCGGGGAGCTGTTTTTT. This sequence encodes CASRKGQNTGELFF.

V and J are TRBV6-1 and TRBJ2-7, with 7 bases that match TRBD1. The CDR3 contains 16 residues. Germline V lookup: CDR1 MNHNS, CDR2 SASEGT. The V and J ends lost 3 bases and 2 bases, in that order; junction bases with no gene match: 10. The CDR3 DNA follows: TGTGCCAGCAGTGAGGGGTCGACAGGGAGACCCTACGAGCAGTACTTC. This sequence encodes CASSEGSTGRPYEQYF.

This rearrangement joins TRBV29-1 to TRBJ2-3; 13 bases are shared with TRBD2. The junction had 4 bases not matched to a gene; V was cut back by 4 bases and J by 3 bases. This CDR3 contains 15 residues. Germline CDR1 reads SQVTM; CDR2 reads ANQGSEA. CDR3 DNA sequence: TGCAGCGTTGTACGGACTAGCGGGAGTACAGATACGCAGTATTTT. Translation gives CSVVRTSGSTDTQYF.

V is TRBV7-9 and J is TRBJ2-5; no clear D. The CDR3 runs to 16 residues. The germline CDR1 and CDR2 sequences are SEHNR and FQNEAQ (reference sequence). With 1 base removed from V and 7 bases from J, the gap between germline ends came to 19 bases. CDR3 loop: CASSLVSLLTEWTQYF. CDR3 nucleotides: TGTGCCAGCAGCTTAGTATCACTCCTGACTGAGTGGACCCAGTACTTC.

The DNA for the CDR3 is TGTGCCAGCAGTTACGAGGGGGCGTTTGGCTACACCTTC. It yields the protein CASSYEGAFGYTF. This chain links TRBV6-5 with TRBJ1-2, with TRBD1 identical over 7 bases. The germline V gene has CDR1 MNHEY and CDR2 SVGAGI. The CDR3 sequence is 13 residues long. The junction had 4 bases not matched to a gene; V was cut back by 2 bases and J by 7 bases.

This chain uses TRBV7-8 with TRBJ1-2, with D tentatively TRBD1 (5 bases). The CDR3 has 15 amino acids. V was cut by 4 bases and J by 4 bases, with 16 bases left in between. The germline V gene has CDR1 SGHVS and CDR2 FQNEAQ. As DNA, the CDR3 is TGTGCCAGCAGCTCGGGACTCACACCGTCCTATGGCTACACCTTC. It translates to CASSSGLTPSYGYTF.

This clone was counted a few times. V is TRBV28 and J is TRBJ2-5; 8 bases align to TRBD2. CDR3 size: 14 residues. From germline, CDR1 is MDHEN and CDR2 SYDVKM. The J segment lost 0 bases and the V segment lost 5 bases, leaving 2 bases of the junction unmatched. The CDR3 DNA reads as TGTGCCAGCAGTGGGACTAGGTACCAAGAGACCCAGTACTTC. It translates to CASSGTRYQETQYF.

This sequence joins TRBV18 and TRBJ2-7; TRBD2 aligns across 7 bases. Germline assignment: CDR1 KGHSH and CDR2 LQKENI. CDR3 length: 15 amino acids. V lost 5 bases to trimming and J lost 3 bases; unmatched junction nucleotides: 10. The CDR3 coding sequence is TGTGCCAGCTCAGCTATTAGCGGGTTGAGCTACGAGCAGTACTTC. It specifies CASSAISGLSYEQYF.

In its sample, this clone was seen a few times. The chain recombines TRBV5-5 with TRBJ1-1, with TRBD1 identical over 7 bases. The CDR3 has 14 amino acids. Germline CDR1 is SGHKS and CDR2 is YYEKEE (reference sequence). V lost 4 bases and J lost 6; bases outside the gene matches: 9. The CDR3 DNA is TGTGCCAGCAGCCCGCCGACAGGGACCTCTGAAGCTTTCTTT. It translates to CASSPPTGTSEAFF.

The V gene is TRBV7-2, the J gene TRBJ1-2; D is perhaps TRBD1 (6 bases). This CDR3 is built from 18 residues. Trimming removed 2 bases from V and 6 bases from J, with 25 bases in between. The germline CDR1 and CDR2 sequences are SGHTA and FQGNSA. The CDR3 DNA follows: TGTGCCAGCAGCTTATCCCCCCGGGGGGCGGTCGCTATACATGGCTACACCTTC. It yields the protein CASSLSPRGAVAIHGYTF.

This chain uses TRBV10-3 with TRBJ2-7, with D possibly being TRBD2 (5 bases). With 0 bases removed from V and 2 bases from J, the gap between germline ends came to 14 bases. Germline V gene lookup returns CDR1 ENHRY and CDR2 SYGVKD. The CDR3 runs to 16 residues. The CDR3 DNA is TGTGCCATCAGTGAGTCGAGGAGCGGTCCCCCCTACGAGCAGTACTTC. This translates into CAISESRSGPPYEQYF.

The CDR3 nucleotides read TGTGCCAGCCGGGAGGTTGATATGGAGACCCAGTACTTC. This gives the protein CASREVDMETQYF. This chain joins TRBV6-1 and TRBJ2-5, with TRBD2 matching over 7 bases. J gave up 5 bases and V 8 bases, and 8 bases lay outside the gene matches. The CDR3 extends over 13 amino acids. Germline lookup yields CDR1 MNHNS and CDR2 SASEGT.

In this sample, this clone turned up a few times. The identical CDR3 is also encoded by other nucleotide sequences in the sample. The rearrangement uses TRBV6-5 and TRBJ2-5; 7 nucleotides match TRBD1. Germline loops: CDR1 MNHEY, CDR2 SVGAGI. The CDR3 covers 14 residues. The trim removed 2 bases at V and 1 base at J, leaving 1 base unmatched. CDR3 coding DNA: TGTGCCAGCAGTTACGGGACAGCCCAAGAGACCCAGTACTTC. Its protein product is CASSYGTAQETQYF.

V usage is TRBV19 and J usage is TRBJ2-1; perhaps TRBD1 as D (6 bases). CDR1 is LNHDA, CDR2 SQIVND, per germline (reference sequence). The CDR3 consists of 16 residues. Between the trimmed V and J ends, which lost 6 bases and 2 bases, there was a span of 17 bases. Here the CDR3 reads CASRPRTDSTYNEQFF. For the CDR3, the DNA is TGTGCCAGTAGGCCCCGGACAGATAGTACCTACAATGAGCAGTTCTTC. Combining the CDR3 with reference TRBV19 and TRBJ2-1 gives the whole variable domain DGGITQSPKYLFRKEGQNVTLSCEQNLNHDAMYWYRQDPGQGLRLIYYSQIVNDFQKGDIAEGYSVSREKKESFPLTVTSAQKNPTAFYLCASRPRTDSTYNEQFFGPGTRLTVL.

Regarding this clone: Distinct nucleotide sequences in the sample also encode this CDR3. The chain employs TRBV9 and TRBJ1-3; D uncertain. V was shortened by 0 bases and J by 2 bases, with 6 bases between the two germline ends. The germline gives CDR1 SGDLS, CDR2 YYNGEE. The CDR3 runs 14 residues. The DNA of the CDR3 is TGTGCCAGCAGCGTAGCCGGGGCTGGAAACACCATATATTTT. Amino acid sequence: CASSVAGAGNTIYF.

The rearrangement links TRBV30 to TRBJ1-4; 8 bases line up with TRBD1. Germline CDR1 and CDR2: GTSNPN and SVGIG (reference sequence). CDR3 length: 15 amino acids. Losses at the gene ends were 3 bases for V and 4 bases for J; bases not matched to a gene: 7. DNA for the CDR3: TGTGCCTGGAGCCACGGGACAGGCAATAATGAAAAACTGTTTTTT. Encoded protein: CAWSHGTGNNEKLFF.

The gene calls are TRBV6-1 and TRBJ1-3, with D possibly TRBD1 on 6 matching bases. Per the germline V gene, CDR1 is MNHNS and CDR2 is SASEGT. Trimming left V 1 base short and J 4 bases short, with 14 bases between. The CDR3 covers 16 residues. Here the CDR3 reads CASSEGGGAGGNTIYF. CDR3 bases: TGTGCCAGCAGTGAAGGAGGGGGGGCAGGAGGAAACACCATATATTTT.

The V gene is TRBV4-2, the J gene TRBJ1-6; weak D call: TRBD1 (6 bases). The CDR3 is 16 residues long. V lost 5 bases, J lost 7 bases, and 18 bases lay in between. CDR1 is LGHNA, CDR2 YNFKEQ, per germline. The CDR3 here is CASSNLGGQGNSPLHF. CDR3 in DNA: TGTGCCAGCAGCAACCTGGGGGGGCAAGGAAATTCACCCCTCCACTTT.

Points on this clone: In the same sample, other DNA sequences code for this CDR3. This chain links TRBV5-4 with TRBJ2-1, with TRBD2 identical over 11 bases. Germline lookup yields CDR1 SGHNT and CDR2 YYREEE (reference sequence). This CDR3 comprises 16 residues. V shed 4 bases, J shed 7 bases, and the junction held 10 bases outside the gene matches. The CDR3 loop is CASSRAGLAVANEQFF. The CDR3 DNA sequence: TGTGCCAGCAGCAGAGCGGGACTAGCGGTGGCGAATGAGCAGTTCTTC.

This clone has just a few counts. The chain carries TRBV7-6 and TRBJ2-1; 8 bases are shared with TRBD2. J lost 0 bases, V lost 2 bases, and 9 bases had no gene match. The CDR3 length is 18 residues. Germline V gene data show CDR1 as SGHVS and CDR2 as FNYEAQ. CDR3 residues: CASSLSGRGRSSYNEQFF. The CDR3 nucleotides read TGTGCCAGCAGCTTAAGTGGGCGCGGGAGGAGCTCCTACAATGAGCAGTTCTTC.

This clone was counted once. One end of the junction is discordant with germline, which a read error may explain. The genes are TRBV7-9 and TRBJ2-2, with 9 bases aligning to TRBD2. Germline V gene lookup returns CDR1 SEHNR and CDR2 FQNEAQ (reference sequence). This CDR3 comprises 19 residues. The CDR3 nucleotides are TGTTCCAGCAGCGTAGAACATATCAGCGGGGGGCCGAACACCGGGGAGCTGTTTTTT. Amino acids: CSSSVEHISGGPNTGELFF.

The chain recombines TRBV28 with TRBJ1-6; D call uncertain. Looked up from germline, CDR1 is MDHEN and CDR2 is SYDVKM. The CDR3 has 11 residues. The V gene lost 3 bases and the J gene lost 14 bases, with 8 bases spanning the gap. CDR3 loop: CASSFGGSLHF. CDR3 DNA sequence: TGTGCCAGCAGTTTTGGCGGGTCCCTCCACTTT.

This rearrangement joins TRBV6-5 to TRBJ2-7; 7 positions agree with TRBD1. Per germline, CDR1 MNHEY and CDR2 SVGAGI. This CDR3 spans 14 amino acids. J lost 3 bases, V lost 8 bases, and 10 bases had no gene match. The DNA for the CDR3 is TGTGCCAGCCGGCGGTCGACAGGGTACTACGAGCAGTACTTC. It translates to CASRRSTGYYEQYF.

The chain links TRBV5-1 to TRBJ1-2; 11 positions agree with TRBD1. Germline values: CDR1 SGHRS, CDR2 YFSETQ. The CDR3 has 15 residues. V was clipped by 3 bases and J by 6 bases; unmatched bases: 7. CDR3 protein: CASSWTGGNGDGYTF. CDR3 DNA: TGCGCCAGCAGCTGGACAGGGGGCAACGGTGATGGCTACACCTTC. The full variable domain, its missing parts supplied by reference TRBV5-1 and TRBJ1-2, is KAGVTQTPRYLIKTRGQQVTLSCSPISGHRSVSWYQQTPGQGLQFLFEYFSETQRNKGNFPGRFSGRQFSNSRSEMNVSTLELGDSALYLCASSWTGGNGDGYTFGSGTRLTVV.

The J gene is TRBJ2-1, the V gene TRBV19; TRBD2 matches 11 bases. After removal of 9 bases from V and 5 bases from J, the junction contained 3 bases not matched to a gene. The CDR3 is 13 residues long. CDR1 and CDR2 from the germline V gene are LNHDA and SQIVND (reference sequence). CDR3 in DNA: TGTGCCAGCGGGACTAGCGGAAACAATGAGCAGTTCTTC. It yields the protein CASGTSGNNEQFF.

In nucleotides, the CDR3 is TGTGCCAGCAGCTTAGATTCAGGGTCCTCTGGAAACACCATATATTTT. It is translated as CASSLDSGSSGNTIYF. The chain joins TRBV11-2 to TRBJ1-3; TRBD1 is a possible D gene (5 bases). Deletions cut 0 bases from V and 0 bases from J, with 9 bases between. Looked up from germline, CDR1 is SGHAT and CDR2 is FQNNGV. There are 16 residues in the CDR3.

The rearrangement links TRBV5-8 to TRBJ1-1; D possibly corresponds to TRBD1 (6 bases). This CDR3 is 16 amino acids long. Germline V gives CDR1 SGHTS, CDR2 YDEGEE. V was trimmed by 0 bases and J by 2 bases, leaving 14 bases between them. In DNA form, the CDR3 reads TGTGCCAGCAGCTTGGGTACGCGGACAGCTAACACTGAAGCTTTCTTT. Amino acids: CASSLGTRTANTEAFF.

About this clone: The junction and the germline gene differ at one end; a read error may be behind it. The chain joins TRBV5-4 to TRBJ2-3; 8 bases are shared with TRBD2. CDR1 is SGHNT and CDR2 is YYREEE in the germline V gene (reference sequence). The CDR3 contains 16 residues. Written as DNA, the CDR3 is TGTGCCGGCAGCTTTAAATCGGGGGGGCGCACAGATACGCAGTATTTT. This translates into CAGSFKSGGRTDTQYF.